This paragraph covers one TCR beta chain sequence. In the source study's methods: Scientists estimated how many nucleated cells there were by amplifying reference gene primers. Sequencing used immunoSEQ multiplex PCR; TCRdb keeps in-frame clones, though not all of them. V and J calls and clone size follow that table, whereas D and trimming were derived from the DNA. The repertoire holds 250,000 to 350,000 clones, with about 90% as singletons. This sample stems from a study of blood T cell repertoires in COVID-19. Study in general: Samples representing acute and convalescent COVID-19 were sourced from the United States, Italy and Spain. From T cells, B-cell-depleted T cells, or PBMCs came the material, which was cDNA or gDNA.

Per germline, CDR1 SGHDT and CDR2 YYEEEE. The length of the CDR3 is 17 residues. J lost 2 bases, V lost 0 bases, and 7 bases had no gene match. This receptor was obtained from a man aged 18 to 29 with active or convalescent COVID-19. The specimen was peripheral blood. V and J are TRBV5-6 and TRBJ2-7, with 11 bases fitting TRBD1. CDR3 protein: CASSLALGQGAAYEQYF. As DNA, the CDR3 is TGTGCCAGCAGCTTGGCGCTTGGACAGGGGGCTGCCTACGAGCAGTACTTC.